Below, 10 T cell receptor beta chains from the same sample are listed, as sequenced in a study of blood T cell repertoires in COVID-19. Profiling relied on immunoSEQ multiplex PCR, and the TCRdb table lists in-frame clones only, not all of them. The top ten hold 3.1% of the sample, which has roughly 200,000 clones, 86% seen once. The sample consisted of PBMCs or T cells enriched from blood (not recorded which). The receptors originated from a woman in her forties or fifties in a cohort exposed to, infected with or recovered from COVID-19 (not recorded which).

This clone was seen just once. The chain joins TRBV27 to TRBJ1-5, with a possible D match to TRBD1 (5 bases). The CDR3 contains 17 residues. Trimming shortened V by 5 bases and J by 6 bases, and 23 bases separated the two germline ends. Germline V gives CDR1 MNHEY, CDR2 SMNVEV (reference sequence). In DNA form, the CDR3 reads TGTGCCAGCAGTCCAACCGGACACGGACCGGAATTTCAGCCCCAGCATTTT. Its protein product is CASSPTGHGPEFQPQHF.

This sequence joins TRBV20-1 and TRBJ2-2; 7 bases are shared with TRBD1. V trimming: 3 bases; J trimming: 7 bases; junction bases outside the gene matches: 8. Germline CDR1 DFQATT, CDR2 SNEGSKA (reference sequence). CDR3 length: 14 amino acids. The CDR3 reads CSASYAGGNGELFF. DNA for the CDR3: TGCAGTGCTAGTTATGCAGGGGGTAACGGGGAGCTGTTTTTT.

The chain links TRBV7-2 to TRBJ2-5; TRBD2 might be the D (6 bases). Germline V gene sequence: CDR1 SGHTA, CDR2 FQGNSA. Trimming removed 5 bases at V and 5 bases at J, with 15 bases between. This CDR3 has 14 residues. CDR3 coding DNA: TGTGCCAGCAGCGGAGGGACGTATAGCGAGACCCAGTACTTC. It encodes CASSGGTYSETQYF.

This chain joins TRBV27 and TRBJ1-6; unclear D gene. CDR3 length equals 14 residues. With 3 bases removed from V and 5 bases from J, the gap between germline ends came to 8 bases. In germline, CDR1 is MNHEY, CDR2 SMNVEV (reference sequence). The CDR3 reads CASSFSGNNSPLHF. The CDR3 region has the DNA TGTGCCAGCAGTTTCTCGGGGAATAATTCACCCCTCCACTTT.

V and J are TRBV30 and TRBJ1-6; possibly TRBD1 for D (6 bases). CDR1 and CDR2 (germline): GTSNPN, SVGIG (reference sequence). The CDR3 covers 16 residues. Trimming stripped 4 bases from V and 6 bases from J, with 19 bases between. CDR3 coding DNA: TGTGCCTGGACCAGGACAGTCATTGGGAGTAATTCACCCCTCCACTTT. Amino acids: CAWTRTVIGSNSPLHF.

The chain has TRBV2 and TRBJ1-2; tentative D call: TRBD1 (5 bases). Germline loops: CDR1 SNHLY, CDR2 FYNNEI. V was cut by 3 bases and J by 3 bases, with 11 bases left in between. The CDR3 is 14 amino acids. DNA of the CDR3: TGTGCCAGCAGTGACCCTGGGGCAGACTATGGCTACACCTTC. Amino acid sequence: CASSDPGADYGYTF.

This sequence joins TRBV6-5 and TRBJ2-1; 7 bases match TRBD2. Losses at the gene ends were 6 bases for V and 8 bases for J; bases not matched to a gene: 13. The germline CDR1 and CDR2 sequences are MNHEY and SVGAGI. CDR3 length: 15 amino acids. The DNA for the CDR3 is TGTGCCAGCAGCCTTTATAGGGGAGGGATCGATGAGCAGTTCTTC. It is translated as CASSLYRGGIDEQFF.

This chain uses TRBV10-1 with TRBJ2-5; 7 bases align to TRBD2. CDR1 is WNHNN, CDR2 SYGVQD, per germline (reference sequence). The CDR3 loop spans 16 amino acids. Trimming at V came to 8 bases and at J to 1 base, leaving 13 bases not matched to a gene. For the CDR3, the DNA is TGCGCCAGCCTCCTCAAGGGGAGGGGACCCCAAGAGACCCAGTACTTC. Translated, it gives CASLLKGRGPQETQYF.

The chain uses TRBV20-1 and TRBJ1-1, with D possibly matching TRBD1 (5 bases). The V end was cut by 3 bases, the J end by 0 bases, with 8 bases between. Germline V gene data show CDR1 as DFQATT and CDR2 as SNEGSKA (reference sequence). CDR3 length: 13 amino acids. The CDR3 DNA follows: TGCAGTGCTAGTCCGGACATGAACACTGAAGCTTTCTTT. This gives the protein CSASPDMNTEAFF.

The chain is built from TRBV11-2 and TRBJ2-1; 9 nucleotides match TRBD2. Looked up from germline, CDR1 is SGHAT and CDR2 is FQNNGV. The CDR3 consists of 15 residues. The V gene end was trimmed by 4 bases and the J gene end by 8 bases; junction bases not matched to a gene: 9. The CDR3 is CASSSLSGGYDEQFF. CDR3 in DNA: TGTGCCAGCAGCTCCCTCAGCGGGGGGTACGATGAGCAGTTCTTC.